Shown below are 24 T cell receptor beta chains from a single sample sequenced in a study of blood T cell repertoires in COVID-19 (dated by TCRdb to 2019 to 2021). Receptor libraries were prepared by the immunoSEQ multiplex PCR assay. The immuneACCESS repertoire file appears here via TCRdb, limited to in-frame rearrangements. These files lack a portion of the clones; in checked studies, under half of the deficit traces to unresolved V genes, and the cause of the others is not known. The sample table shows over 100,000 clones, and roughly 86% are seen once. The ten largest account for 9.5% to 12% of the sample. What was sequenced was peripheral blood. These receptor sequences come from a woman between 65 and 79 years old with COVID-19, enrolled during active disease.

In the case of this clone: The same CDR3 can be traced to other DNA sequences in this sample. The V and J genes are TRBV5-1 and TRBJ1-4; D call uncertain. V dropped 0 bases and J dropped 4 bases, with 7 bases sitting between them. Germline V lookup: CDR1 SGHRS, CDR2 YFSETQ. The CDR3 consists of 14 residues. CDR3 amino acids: CASSLDSNNEKLFF. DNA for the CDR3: TGCGCCAGCAGCTTGGACAGCAATAATGAAAAACTGTTTTTT.

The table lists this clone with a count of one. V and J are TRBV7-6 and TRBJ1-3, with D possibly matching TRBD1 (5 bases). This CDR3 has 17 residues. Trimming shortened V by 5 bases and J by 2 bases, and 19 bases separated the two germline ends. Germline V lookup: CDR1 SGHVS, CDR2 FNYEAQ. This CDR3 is CASSPWKGKGAGNTIYF. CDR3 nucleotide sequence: TGTGCCAGCAGCCCGTGGAAGGGGAAGGGTGCTGGAAACACCATATATTTT.

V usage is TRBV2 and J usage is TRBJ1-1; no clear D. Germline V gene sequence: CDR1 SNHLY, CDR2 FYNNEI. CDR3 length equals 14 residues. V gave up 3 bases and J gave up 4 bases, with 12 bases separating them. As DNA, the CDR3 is TGTGCCAGCAGTGAGGGCCTTTGGGTCACTGAAGCTTTCTTT. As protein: CASSEGLWVTEAFF.

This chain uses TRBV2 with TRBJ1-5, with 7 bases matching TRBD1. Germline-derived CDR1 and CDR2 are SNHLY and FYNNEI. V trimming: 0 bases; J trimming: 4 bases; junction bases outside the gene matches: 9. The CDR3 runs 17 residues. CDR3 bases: TGTGCCAGCAGTGAAGCGGGGTGGGGGACAGAAAATCAGCCCCAGCATTTT. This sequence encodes CASSEAGWGTENQPQHF.

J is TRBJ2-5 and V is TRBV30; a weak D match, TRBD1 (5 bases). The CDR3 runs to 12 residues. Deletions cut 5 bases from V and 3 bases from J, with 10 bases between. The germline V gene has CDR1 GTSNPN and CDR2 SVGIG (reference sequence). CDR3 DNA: TGTGCCTGGGCCCAAGGGGAAGAGACCCAGTACTTC. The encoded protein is CAWAQGEETQYF. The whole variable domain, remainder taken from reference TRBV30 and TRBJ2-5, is SQTIHQWPATLVQPVGSPLSLECTVEGTSNPNLYWYRQAAGRGLQLLFYSVGIGQISSEVPQNLSASRPQDRQFILSSKKLLLSDSGFYLCAWAQGEETQYFGPGTRLLVL.

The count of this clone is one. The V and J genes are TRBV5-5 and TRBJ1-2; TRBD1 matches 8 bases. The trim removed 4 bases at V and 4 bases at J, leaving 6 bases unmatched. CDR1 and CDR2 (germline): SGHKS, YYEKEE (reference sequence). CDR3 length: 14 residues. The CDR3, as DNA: TGTGCCAGCAGCCCTAGACAGGGGTCCTATGGCTACACCTTC. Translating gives CASSPRQGSYGYTF.

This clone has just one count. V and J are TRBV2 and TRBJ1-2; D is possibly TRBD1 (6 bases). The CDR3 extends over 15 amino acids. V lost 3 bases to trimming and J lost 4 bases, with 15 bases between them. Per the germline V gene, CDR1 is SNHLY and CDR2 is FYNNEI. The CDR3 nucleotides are TGTGCCAGCAGTGACACAGGGTTGCCTATCTATGGCTACACCTTC. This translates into CASSDTGLPIYGYTF.

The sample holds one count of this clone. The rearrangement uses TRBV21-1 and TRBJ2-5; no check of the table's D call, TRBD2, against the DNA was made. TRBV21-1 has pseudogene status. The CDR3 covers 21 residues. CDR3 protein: CASRREGQSPTTSPRSVTQYF. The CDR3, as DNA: TGTGCCAGCCGTAGGGAGGGCCAGTCACCCACTACCTCGCCCCGGTCAGTGACCCAGTACTTC.

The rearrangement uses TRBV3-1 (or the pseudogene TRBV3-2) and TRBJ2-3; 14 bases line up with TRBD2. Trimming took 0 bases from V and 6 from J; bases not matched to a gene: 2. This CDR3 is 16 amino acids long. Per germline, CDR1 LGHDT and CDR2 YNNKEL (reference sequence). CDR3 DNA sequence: TGTGCCAGCAGCCAAGAGTGGACTAGCGGGGGGGATACGCAGTATTTT. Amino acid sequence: CASSQEWTSGGDTQYF.

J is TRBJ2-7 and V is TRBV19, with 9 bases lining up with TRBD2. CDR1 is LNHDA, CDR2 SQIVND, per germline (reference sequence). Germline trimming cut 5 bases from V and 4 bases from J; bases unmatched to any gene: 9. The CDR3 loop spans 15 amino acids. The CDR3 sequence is CASSSRPSGVYEQYF. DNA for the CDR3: TGTGCCAGTAGTTCGCGCCCTAGCGGGGTGTACGAGCAGTACTTC.

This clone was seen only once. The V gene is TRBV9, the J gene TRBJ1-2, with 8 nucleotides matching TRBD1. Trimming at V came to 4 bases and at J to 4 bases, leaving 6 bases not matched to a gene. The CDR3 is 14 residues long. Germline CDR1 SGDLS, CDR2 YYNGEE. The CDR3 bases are TGTGCCAGCAGCCCCGGACAGGGTGTCTATGGCTACACCTTC. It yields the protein CASSPGQGVYGYTF.

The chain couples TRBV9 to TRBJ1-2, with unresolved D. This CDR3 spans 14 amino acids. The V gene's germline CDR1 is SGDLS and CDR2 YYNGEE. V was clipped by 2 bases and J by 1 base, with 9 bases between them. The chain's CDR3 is CASSVERGNYGYTF. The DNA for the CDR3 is TGTGCCAGCAGCGTGGAACGGGGTAACTATGGCTACACCTTC.

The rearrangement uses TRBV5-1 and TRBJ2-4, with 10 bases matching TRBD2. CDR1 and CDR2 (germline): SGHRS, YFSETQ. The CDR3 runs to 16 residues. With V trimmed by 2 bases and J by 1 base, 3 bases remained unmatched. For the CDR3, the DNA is TGCGCCAGCAGCTTAGGTAGCGGGGGGGCCAAAAACATTCAGTACTTC. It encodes CASSLGSGGAKNIQYF.

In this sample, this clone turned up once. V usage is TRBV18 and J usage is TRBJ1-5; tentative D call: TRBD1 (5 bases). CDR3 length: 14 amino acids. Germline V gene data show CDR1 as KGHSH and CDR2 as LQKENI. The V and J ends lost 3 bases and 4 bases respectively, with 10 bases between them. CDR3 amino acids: CASSPPGGNQPQHF. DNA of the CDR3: TGTGCCAGCTCACCCCCCGGGGGGAATCAGCCCCAGCATTTT.

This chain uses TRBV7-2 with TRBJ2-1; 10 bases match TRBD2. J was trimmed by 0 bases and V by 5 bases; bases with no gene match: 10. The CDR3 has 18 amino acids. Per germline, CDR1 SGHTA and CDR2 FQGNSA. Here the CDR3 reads CASSPIAGGRSSYNEQFF. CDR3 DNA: TGTGCCAGCAGCCCCATAGCGGGGGGCCGCAGCTCCTACAATGAGCAGTTCTTC.

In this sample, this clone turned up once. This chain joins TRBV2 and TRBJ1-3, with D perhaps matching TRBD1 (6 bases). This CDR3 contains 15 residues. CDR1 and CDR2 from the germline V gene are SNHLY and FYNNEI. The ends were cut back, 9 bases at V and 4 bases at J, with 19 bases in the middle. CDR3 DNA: TGTGCCAGTTCGGGTTTGACAGGTTTGGGAAACACCATATATTTT. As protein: CASSGLTGLGNTIYF.

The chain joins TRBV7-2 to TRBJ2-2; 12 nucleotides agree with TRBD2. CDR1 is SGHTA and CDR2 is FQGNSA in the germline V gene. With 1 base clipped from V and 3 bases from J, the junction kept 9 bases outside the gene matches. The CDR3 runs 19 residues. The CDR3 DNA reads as TGTGCCAGCAGCTTAGTTCGTCTAGCGGGGGGGCCGGACACCGGGGAGCTGTTTTTT. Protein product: CASSLVRLAGGPDTGELFF.

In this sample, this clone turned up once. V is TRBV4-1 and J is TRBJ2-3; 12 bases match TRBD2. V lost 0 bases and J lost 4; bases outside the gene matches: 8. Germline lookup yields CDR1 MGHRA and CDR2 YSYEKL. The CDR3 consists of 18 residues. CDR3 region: CASSQEASGGAGADTQYF. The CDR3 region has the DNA TGCGCCAGCAGCCAAGAGGCTAGCGGGGGGGCCGGCGCAGATACGCAGTATTTT.

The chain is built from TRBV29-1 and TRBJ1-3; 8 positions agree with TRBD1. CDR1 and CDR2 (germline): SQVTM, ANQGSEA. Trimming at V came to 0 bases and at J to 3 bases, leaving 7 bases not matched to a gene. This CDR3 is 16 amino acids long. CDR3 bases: TGCAGCGTTGAAGATCGACAGGGGTTGTTTGGAAACACCATATATTTT. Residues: CSVEDRQGLFGNTIYF.

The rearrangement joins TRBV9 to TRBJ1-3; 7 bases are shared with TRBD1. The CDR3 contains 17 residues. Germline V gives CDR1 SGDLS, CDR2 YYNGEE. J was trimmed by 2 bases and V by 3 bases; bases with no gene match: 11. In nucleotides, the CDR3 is TGTGCCAGCAGCGCCAAGGGGGCTCGGACAGCTGGAAACACCATATATTTT. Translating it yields CASSAKGARTAGNTIYF.

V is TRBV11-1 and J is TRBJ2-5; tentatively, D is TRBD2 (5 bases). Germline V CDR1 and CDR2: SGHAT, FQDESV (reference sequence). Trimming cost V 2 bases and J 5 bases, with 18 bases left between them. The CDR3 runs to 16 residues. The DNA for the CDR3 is TGTGCCAGCAGCTTATGGTCGGCCCGAGGCGGGGAGACCCAGTACTTC. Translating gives CASSLWSARGGETQYF.

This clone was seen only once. As DNA, the CDR3 is TGTGCCAGCAGCCGCTCGGTGGACAGGGGAAGGAGGGACTATGGCTACACCTTC. Translation: CASSRSVDRGRRDYGYTF. The J gene is TRBJ1-2, the V gene TRBV5-6; 9 bases agree with TRBD1. This CDR3 comprises 18 residues. Germline CDR1 SGHDT, CDR2 YYEEEE. J was trimmed by 3 bases and V by 4 bases; bases with no gene match: 16.

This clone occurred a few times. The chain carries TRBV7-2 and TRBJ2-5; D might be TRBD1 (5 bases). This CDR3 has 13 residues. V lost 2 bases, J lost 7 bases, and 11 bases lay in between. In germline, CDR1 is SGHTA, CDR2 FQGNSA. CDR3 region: CASSLSVQGTQYF. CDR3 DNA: TGTGCCAGCAGCTTATCAGTGCAGGGGACCCAGTACTTC.

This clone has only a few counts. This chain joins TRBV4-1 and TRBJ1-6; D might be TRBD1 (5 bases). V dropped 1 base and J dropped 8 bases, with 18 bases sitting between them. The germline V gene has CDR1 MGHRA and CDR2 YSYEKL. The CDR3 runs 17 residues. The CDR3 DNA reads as TGCGCCAGCAGCCAAGCAGTCGGAGGGGTGGAGGATTCACCCCTCCACTTT. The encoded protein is CASSQAVGGVEDSPLHF.